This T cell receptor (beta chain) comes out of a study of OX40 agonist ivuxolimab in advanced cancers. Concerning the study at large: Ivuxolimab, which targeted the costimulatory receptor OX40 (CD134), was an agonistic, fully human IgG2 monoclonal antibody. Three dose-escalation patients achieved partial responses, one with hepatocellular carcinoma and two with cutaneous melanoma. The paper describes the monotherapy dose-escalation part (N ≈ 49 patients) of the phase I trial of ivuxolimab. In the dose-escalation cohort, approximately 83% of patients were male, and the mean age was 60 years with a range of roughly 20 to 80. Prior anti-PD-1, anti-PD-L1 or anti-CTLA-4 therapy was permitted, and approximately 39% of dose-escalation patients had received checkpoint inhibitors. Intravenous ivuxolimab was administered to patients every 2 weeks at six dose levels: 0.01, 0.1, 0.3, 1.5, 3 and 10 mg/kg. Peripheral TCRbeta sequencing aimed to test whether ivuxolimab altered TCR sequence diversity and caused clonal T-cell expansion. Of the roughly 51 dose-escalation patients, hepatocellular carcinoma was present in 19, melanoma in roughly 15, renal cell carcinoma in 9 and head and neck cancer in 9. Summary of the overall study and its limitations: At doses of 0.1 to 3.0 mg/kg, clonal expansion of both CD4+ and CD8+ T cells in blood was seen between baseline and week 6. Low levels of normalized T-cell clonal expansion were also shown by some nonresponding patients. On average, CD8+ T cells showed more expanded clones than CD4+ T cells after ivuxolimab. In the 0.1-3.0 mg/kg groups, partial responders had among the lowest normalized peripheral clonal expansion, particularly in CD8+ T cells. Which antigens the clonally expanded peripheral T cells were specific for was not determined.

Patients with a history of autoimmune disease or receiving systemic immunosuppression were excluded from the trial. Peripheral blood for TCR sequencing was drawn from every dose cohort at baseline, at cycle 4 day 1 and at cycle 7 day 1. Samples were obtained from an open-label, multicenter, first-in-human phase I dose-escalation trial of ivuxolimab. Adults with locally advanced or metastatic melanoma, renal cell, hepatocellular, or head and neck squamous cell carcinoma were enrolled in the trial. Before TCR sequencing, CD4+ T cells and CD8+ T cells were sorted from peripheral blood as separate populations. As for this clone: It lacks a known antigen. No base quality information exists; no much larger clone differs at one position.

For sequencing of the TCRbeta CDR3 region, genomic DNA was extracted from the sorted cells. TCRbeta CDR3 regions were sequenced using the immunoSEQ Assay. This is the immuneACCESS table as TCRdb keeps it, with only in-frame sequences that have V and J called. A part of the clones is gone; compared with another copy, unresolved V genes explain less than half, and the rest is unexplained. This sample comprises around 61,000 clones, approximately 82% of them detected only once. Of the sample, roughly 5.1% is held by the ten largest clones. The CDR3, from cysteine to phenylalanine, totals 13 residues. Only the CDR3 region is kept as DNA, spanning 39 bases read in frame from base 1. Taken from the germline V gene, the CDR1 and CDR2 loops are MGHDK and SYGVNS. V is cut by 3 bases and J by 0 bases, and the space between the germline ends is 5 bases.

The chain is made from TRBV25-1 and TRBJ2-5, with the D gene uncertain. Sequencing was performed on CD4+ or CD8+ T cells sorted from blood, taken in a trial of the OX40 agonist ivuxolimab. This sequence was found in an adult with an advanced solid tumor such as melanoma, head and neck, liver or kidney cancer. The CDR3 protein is CASSDPYQETQYF. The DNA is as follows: TGTGCCAGCAGTGACCCGTACCAAGAGACCCAGTACTTC. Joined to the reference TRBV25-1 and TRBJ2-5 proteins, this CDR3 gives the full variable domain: EADIYQTPRYLVIGTGKKITLECSQTMGHDKMYWYQQDPGMELHLIHYSYGVNSTEKGDLSSESTVSRIRTEHFPLTLESARPSHTSQYLCASSDPYQETQYFGPGTRLLVL.